Following are 24 T cell receptor beta chains from one sample sequenced in a study of metastatic and nonmetastatic thyroid tumors. TCRdb called clones again from the PCR reads with MiXCR. The data show about 28,000 clones, around 16% seen once. No treatment had been given to any patient before thyroid surgery. The sample taken for sequencing was blood. The receptors stem from a female donor with papillary thyroid cancer or a benign thyroid nodule (not recorded which). Some clones in this sample may be carry-over from other donors' samples.

The chain recombines TRBV20-1 with TRBJ2-2, with TRBD1 as a possible D gene (7 bases). The CDR3 is 14 amino acids. Germline assignment: CDR1 DFQATT and CDR2 SNEGSKA (reference sequence). Trimming took off 1 base at V and 5 bases at J, with 11 bases between the two ends. CDR3 DNA: TGCAGTGCTAGAGGTTCAGGGGGGACCGGGGAGCTGTTTTTT. Encoded protein: CSARGSGGTGELFF.

This clone occurred many times. It is unclear where the CDR3 begins or ends on the DNA, so no DNA is shown, and the CDR3 is as TCRdb lists it. The J gene is TRBJ2-1, the V gene TRBV9; the table's D call TRBD2 went unverified against the DNA. Inclusive of both ends, the CDR3 amounts to 16 amino acids. Germline V gene sequence: CDR1 SGDLS, CDR2 YYNGEE. The CDR3 reads CASSVGSGTSGFIKSF.

This clone appeared many times. J is TRBJ1-6 and V is TRBV9; D remains unclear. The length of the CDR3 is 13 residues. The V gene lost 3 bases and the J gene lost 7 bases, with 8 bases spanning the gap. Germline values: CDR1 SGDLS, CDR2 YYNGEE. Written as DNA, the CDR3 is TGTGCCAGCAGCGCGTACAGCAATTCACCCCTCCACTTT. Amino acid sequence: CASSAYSNSPLHF.

CDR3 sequence (DNA): TGTGCCAGCAGCGGGGGGGCGGTGGGAGCCTACGAGCAGTACTTC. It translates to CASSGGAVGAYEQYF. J is TRBJ2-7 and V is TRBV11-2, with D perhaps TRBD2 (7 bases). The V end was cut by 5 bases, the J end by 2 bases, with 16 bases between. From germline, CDR1 is SGHAT and CDR2 FQNNGV. There are 15 residues in the CDR3.

This clone was seen just once. Other nucleotide sequences in the sample specify the same CDR3. The chain has TRBV5-1 and TRBJ2-2, with D possibly called TRBD1 or TRBD2 (8 bases each). CDR3 length: 17 residues. CDR1 and CDR2 (germline): SGHRS, YFSETQ. The CDR3 is CASGTGLAGVSTGELFF. In DNA form, the CDR3 reads TGCGCTAGCGGGACAGGACTAGCTGGGGTCAGCACCGGGGAGCTGTTTTTT.

Concerning this clone: Mismatch with germline at one junction end may stem from a read error. The V gene is TRBV5-1, the J gene TRBJ2-3; D remains unclear. There are 12 residues in the CDR3. The germline V gene encodes CDR1 SGHRS and CDR2 YFSETQ. CDR3 nucleotide sequence: TGCGCCGGCAGCCCTTCCACAGATACGAAGTATTTT. This codes for CAGSPSTDTKYF.

The chain joins TRBV5-6 to TRBJ2-5; 10 bases line up with TRBD2. V shed 1 base and J 1 base; nucleotides not matched to a gene: 4. The CDR3 runs to 16 residues. Germline V gene data show CDR1 as SGHDT and CDR2 as YYEEEE. CDR3 nucleotide sequence: TGTGCCAGCAGCTTGTTCCAGCGGGGGGGCCAAGAGACCCAGTACTTC. Amino acids: CASSLFQRGGQETQYF.

On this clone itself: One end of the junction varies from germline; a read error may be responsible. This chain joins TRBV11-2 and TRBJ1-5; D gene uncertain. Looked up from germline, CDR1 is SGHAT and CDR2 is FQNNGV. This CDR3 is 14 amino acids long. This CDR3 reads CAGSLDRAYQPQHF. Written as DNA, the CDR3 is TGTGCCGGCAGCTTAGATAGAGCGTACCAGCCCCAACATTTT.

This clone was observed a handful of times. The V and J genes are TRBV20-1 and TRBJ2-5; D not certain. The CDR3 is 13 amino acids. Trimming left V 1 base short and J 0 bases short, with 6 bases between. The germline V gene encodes CDR1 DFQATT and CDR2 SNEGSKA (reference sequence). The CDR3 spells CSARVPHQETQYF. The CDR3, as DNA: TGCAGTGCTAGAGTTCCTCACCAAGAGACCCAGTACTTC.

This clone was detected a few times. The V and J genes are TRBV10-3 and TRBJ2-4; a possible D gene is TRBD2 (5 bases). Per the germline V gene, CDR1 is ENHRY and CDR2 is SYGVKD. The CDR3 is made up of 15 amino acids. V lost 0 bases and J 0 bases, leaving 6 bases between the germline ends. For the CDR3, the DNA is TGTGCCATCAGTGAGTCGGAGGTAGCCAAAAACATTCAGTACTTC. Translating it yields CAISESEVAKNIQYF.

This clone was seen at least ten times. V and J are TRBV5-1 and TRBJ2-3, with 7 bases lining up with TRBD2. The CDR3 sequence is 14 residues long. Germline CDR1 is SGHRS and CDR2 is YFSETQ. The J segment lost 6 bases and the V segment lost 4 bases, leaving 8 bases of the junction unmatched. The CDR3 loop reads CASSVERGGDTQYF. Written as DNA, the CDR3 is TGCGCCAGCAGCGTGGAGCGGGGTGGGGATACGCAGTATTTT.

Many counts were recorded for this clone. The rearrangement uses TRBV28 and TRBJ1-2, with D perhaps matching TRBD1 (6 bases). Germline loops: CDR1 MDHEN, CDR2 SYDVKM. This CDR3 has 15 amino acids. Trimming removed 7 bases at V and 2 bases at J, with 17 bases between. For the CDR3, the DNA is TGTGCCAGCAATTCCCCACAGGGCGCCAACTATGGCTACACCTTC. Its translation: CASNSPQGANYGYTF.

In its sample, this clone was seen many times. This chain joins TRBV20-1 and TRBJ1-1, with TRBD1 identical over 8 bases. The V gene end was trimmed by 2 bases and the J gene end by 5 bases; junction bases not matched to a gene: 10. The CDR3 contains 15 residues. The V gene's germline CDR1 is DFQATT and CDR2 SNEGSKA (reference sequence). The CDR3 region is CSARSSGQGGTEAFF. CDR3 DNA: TGCAGTGCTAGATCGTCCGGACAGGGAGGTACTGAAGCTTTCTTT.

The chain employs TRBV19 and TRBJ1-2, with D hard to call. Germline CDR1 LNHDA, CDR2 SQIVND (reference sequence). Trimming left V 1 base short and J 7 bases short, with 16 bases between. This CDR3 contains 15 residues. CDR3 nucleotide sequence: TGTGCCAGTAGTATAGGGGTTGAAACTATAGGTGGCTACACCTTC. Its protein product is CASSIGVETIGGYTF.

This clone was detected ten times or more. J is TRBJ1-2 and V is TRBV7-8, with 7 bases fitting TRBD1. The germline CDR1 and CDR2 sequences are SGHVS and FQNEAQ. Trimming took 3 bases from V and 7 from J; bases not matched to a gene: 11. This CDR3 contains 15 residues. The CDR3 DNA is TGTGCCAGCAGCTTTTTGAGGGGACAGACGGGTGGCTACACCTTC. Translating it yields CASSFLRGQTGGYTF. The full variable domain, with the rest looked up from reference TRBV7-8 and TRBJ1-2, is GAGVSQSPRYKVAKRGQDVALRCDPISGHVSLFWYQQALGQGPEFLTYFQNEAQLDKSGLPSDRFFAERPEGSVSTLKIQRTQQEDSAVYLCASSFLRGQTGGYTFGSGTRLTVV.

This clone ranks as medium-sized. The chain couples TRBV6-1 to TRBJ2-1, with D possibly called TRBD1 or TRBD2 (5 bases each). The CDR3 covers 13 residues. The V end was cut by 10 bases, the J end by 4 bases, with 14 bases between. In germline, CDR1 is MNHNS, CDR2 SASEGT. This chain's CDR3 is CATEGTVYNEQFF. DNA for the CDR3: TGTGCCACCGAGGGGACGGTTTACAATGAGCAGTTCTTC.

This clone was detected ten times or more. The J gene is TRBJ1-3, the V gene TRBV4-1; 7 bases align to TRBD1. In germline, CDR1 is MGHRA, CDR2 YSYEKL. V was clipped by 3 bases and J by 0 bases; unmatched bases: 8. The CDR3 sequence is 17 residues long. CDR3 nucleotides: TGCGCCAGCAGCCAGGGGGACAGATGGGTCTCTGGAAACACCATATATTTT. It codes for CASSQGDRWVSGNTIYF.

By sample share, this clone is medium-sized. The chain couples TRBV12-3 or TRBV12-4 to TRBJ1-2; 9 nucleotides align to TRBD1. J was trimmed by 6 bases and V by 5 bases; bases with no gene match: 4. The CDR3 totals 13 residues. The CDR3 is CASSAYRGHGYTF. In nucleotides, the CDR3 is TGTGCCAGCAGTGCCTACAGGGGGCATGGCTACACCTTC.

The chain carries TRBV6-1 and TRBJ1-6, with TRBD1 matching over 7 bases. CDR1 and CDR2 from the germline V gene are MNHNS and SASEGT. CDR3 size: 14 residues. J was trimmed by 4 bases and V by 6 bases; bases with no gene match: 3. Here the CDR3 reads CASSGGQYNSPLHF. The CDR3 nucleotides read TGTGCCAGCAGCGGGGGACAGTATAATTCACCCCTCCACTTT.

This clone was counted ten times or more. The chain joins TRBV7-3 to TRBJ2-7, with no clear D. The germline V and J ends were trimmed by 4 bases and 6 bases, with 7 bases remaining between them. Germline values: CDR1 SGHTA, CDR2 FQGTGA. The CDR3 has 11 residues. The CDR3 here is CASSSEGEQYF. The CDR3 nucleotides read TGTGCCAGCAGCTCCGAAGGCGAGCAGTACTTC.

This clone was recorded many times. Distinct nucleotide sequences in the sample also encode this CDR3. CDR3 nucleotide sequence: TGTGCCAGCAGCTTAAATTCCCCACGAAATAATTCACCCCTCCACTTT. Encoded protein: CASSLNSPRNNSPLHF. The J gene is TRBJ1-6, the V gene TRBV11-2; D uncertain. The CDR3 sequence is 16 residues long. V dropped 2 bases and J dropped 5 bases, with 13 bases sitting between them. The germline V gene has CDR1 SGHAT and CDR2 FQNNGV.

The CDR3 here is CASSVTGKEGYTF. DNA for the CDR3: TGCGCCAGCAGCGTCACAGGGAAGGAGGGCTACACCTTC. The chain carries TRBV5-1 and TRBJ1-2; tentative D call: TRBD1 (6 bases). Deletions cut 4 bases from V and 8 bases from J, with 15 bases between. The CDR3 runs to 13 residues. Per the germline V gene, CDR1 is SGHRS and CDR2 is YFSETQ.

In this sample, this clone turned up once. The sample carries other DNA sequences with the same CDR3. The chain is built from TRBV7-9 and TRBJ1-5; 10 nucleotides align to TRBD1. CDR3 length equals 15 residues. Germline CDR1 and CDR2: SEHNR and FQNEAQ (reference sequence). J gave up 1 base and V 9 bases, and 6 bases lay outside the gene matches. The DNA for the CDR3 is TGTGCCAGTACAGGACAGGGGGGGAGCAATCAGCCCCAGCATTTT. Protein sequence: CASTGQGGSNQPQHF. Based on the CDR3 plus reference TRBV7-9 and TRBJ1-5, the full variable domain is DTGVSQNPRHKITKRGQNVTFRCDPISEHNRLYWYRQTLGQGPEFLTYFQNEAQLEKSRLLSDRFSAERPKGSFSTLEIQRTEQGDSAMYLCASTGQGGSNQPQHFGDGTRLSIL.

At least ten counts were recorded for this clone. In DNA form, the CDR3 reads TGTGCCTGGGAAGGAGGGCCGGGACAGGAGGGTATCGAGCAGTACTTC. This encodes CAWEGGPGQEGIEQYF. The genes are TRBV30 and TRBJ2-7, with 8 bases aligning to TRBD1. With V trimmed by 5 bases and J by 6 bases, 18 bases remained unmatched. This CDR3 is 16 amino acids long. Germline V gives CDR1 GTSNPN, CDR2 SVGIG (reference sequence).